This record concerns one TCR beta chain sequence. This sample was taken from a study of radiotherapy plus CTLA-4 blockade in lung cancer. Data came from immunoSEQ multiplex PCR; TCRdb stores just in-frame clones and leaves some out. The table lists 20,000 to 30,000 clones, about four fifths of them singletons. The germline CDR1 and CDR2 sequences are LGHNA and YSLEER. This CDR3 is 15 amino acids long. Trimming cost V 0 bases and J 6 bases, with 11 bases left between them. The material was peripheral blood, obtained from a patient treated with radiotherapy plus ipilimumab. This TCR was sampled from a human donor with non-small cell lung cancer that progressed on radiotherapy plus ipilimumab. The V call is TRBV4-3, the J call TRBJ2-2; no clear D. The CDR3 bases are TGCGCCAGCAGCCAAGATGTGATGGGATCCGGGGAGCTGTTTTTT. Amino acids: CASSQDVMGSGELFF.